This TCR beta chain was identified in a study of neurological immune-mediated disorders (dated by TCRdb to the late 2010s). Study-wide context: Peripheral blood TCR-beta repertoires from HTLV-I-associated myelopathy (HAM/TSP) patients, multiple sclerosis patients and healthy controls were compared by UMI-based sequencing. Longitudinal samples, technical triplicates and paired sorted CD4+ and CD8+ T-cell subsets, alongside PBMC samples, were included among the 106 TCR-beta libraries. Longitudinal HAM/TSP donors and healthy donors each had 3 time-points at intervals of roughly 3-40 months. The cohort comprised 68 subjects: 15 or so HAM/TSP patients, some 34 multiple sclerosis patients and approximately 20 healthy controls.

This clonotype was observed at least ten times. Its antigen is unknown. The sample holds no much larger clone one base away, and base qualities are not on file. cDNA was synthesized by template-switch 5'RACE using a primer carrying a 10-nucleotide random unique molecular identifier by which each TCR transcript was tagged. Every sequencing run yielded over 170 million TCR-beta sequences covering 15-18 subjects. The RNeasy kit was used for extraction of total RNA. The KAPA Real-time Library Amplification kit was used to amplify TCR-beta VDJ regions with primers for the TCR constant region and the 5'RACE anchor. A first PCR added sample indexes and Illumina adaptors, and a second PCR then raised library yield. After Ampure bead purification, the roughly 650 bp TCR product was size-selected on a 2% E-gel SizeSelection system. Before pooling, libraries had their quality checked on a Bioanalyzer, their concentration measured with Qubit, and their quantity determined with the Kapa Library Quantification kit. Paired-end 2 x 150 bp sequencing of the libraries was performed on an Illumina HiSeq 2500. To increase sequence diversity, about 23-32% phiX was spiked into each library pool. Per the authors' processing: Quality-filtered reads were processed with the UMI-based MiGEC pipeline, which removed over 75% of raw TCR sequences during error correction. VDJ genes were aligned to IMGT germline references, and clonotypes were defined by unique CDR3 amino acid sequence plus V-J genes. Clonal expansion, Shannon diversity, and CDR3 relatedness (CalcPairwiseDistances, ClusterSamples) were evaluated with VDJtools, and phylogenetic trees were built with CLCbio workbench. Clones with at least 8 unique UMIs were defined as expanded, with this threshold being based on coefficient-of-variation modelling across technical triplicates. TCRdb ran its own pipeline on the public reads, namely fastp trimming at Q25 and MiXCR clone calling, and kept in-frame beta chains. Duplicate CDR3 protein sequences are folded into a single record with the most common DNA and genes. TCRdb, not the authors, supplied the V and J calls. Counted in this sample were approximately 70,000 distinct CDR3 sequences; around 9.6% of them appeared once. Together, the top ten hold 9.5% to 10% of the sample.

The CDR1 and CDR2 encoded by the germline V gene (reference sequence) are SEHNR and FQNEAQ. The CDR3 spans 15 residues, from the cysteine through the phenylalanine. The only DNA kept is the CDR3, 45 bases in frame from the first base. V and J lose 5 bases and 1 base, and a span of 12 bases separates them. In light of the paper, this sample's time point label describes: longitudinal time-point 1 (baseline). The healthy controls were volunteers from blood banks in Maryland, USA. For the unsorted PBMC libraries, 2 million PBMCs were stored in RNAlater at -80 degrees C until RNA extraction and were used to generate the libraries. PBMCs were separated from peripheral blood using Ficoll-Hypaque density gradient centrifugation and then cryopreserved in liquid nitrogen. The study at large found these results: No identical CDR3 amino acid sequences were shared among expanded clones across subjects, suggesting private TCR-beta repertoires in all groups. TCR clonal expansion was highest in HAM/TSP patients and lowest in MS patients, with MS patients falling below even healthy controls.

The chain links TRBV7-9 with TRBJ1-5; the D gene is possibly TRBD1, with 6 bases matching. The sequence was collected from a man aged 25-45 years in good health. Input material: PBMCs. The CDR3 corresponds to CASSRYGGSNQPQHF. DNA sequence: TGTGCCAGCAGCAGATACGGGGGCAGCAATCAGCCCCAGCATTTT.